This T cell receptor (beta chain) was obtained from a study of cytomegalovirus exposure and HLA in healthy donors (dated by TCRdb to the late 2010s). In the study overall: According to an earlier analysis of 587 of the donors, some 180 million T cells yielded 117 million unique TCR beta sequences and approximately 280 Gb of sequence data. To predict cytomegalovirus infection status, the study brought together high-throughput TCR immunosequencing, statistical association of individual TCRs with disease status, and machine learning. The later analysis used no new phenotypic data to find candidate immune exposures, relying instead on TCR beta sequences and their occurrence across donors. Genome-wide SNP genotypes for about 65% of the 666 donors were used in a later genetic analysis, which treated that subset as a discovery cohort. Along with the approximately 650-subject first cohort, a separate validation cohort of over a hundred different subjects was used. An early release covering roughly 640 HLA-typed donors comprised roughly 300 gigabases of sequencing data and approximately 80 million unique TCR sequences. Typing coverage differed by locus: A, B, C, DRB1 and DQB1 were typed in roughly 620-630 donors, DQA1 in 500 to 550, DPA1 in around 600, and DPB1 in about 450. The study aimed to test whether cataloging public T cell receptors could reveal signatures of past pathogen exposure. Both class I and class II loci were covered by HLA typing, at four-digit resolution. Donor age, sex, ethnicity and CMV serostatus were compiled together with the repertoire data. Among the roughly 390 genotyped donors, approximately 76% belonged to the genetic ancestry cluster associated with self-reported Caucasian donors. A handful of DR-DQ haplotypes were handled as single units for association and clustering because linkage in the cohort was strong. An earlier analysis of 500 to 750 of the donors applied high-throughput TCR beta sequencing to assess whether each TCR beta V gene segment acted as functional or pseudogenic. Every repertoire in the discovery cohort had been generated on one and the same sequencing platform. Using immunosequencing, the study profiled T cell repertoires from roughly 650 subjects and related those repertoires to cytomegalovirus serostatus. Among about 400 genotyped donors of the cohort, an average of about 240,000 unique TCR beta nucleotide sequences was sequenced per donor, of which about 18% were non-productive. A later analysis re-examined previously published TCR beta repertoires from 500 to 700 donors and added high-resolution HLA genotyping to investigate patterns of TCR occurrence. Study-wide conclusions, independent of this receptor: A cluster of highly shared sequence variants was judged likely to be a technical artifact of the sequencing pipeline. Because HLA typing was missing for some donors at each locus, association tests included only the typed subset. In both the original and validation cohorts, the classifier was reported to diagnose cytomegalovirus status with high specificity and sensitivity. Compared with equally common non-associated chains, HLA-associated TCR beta chains in a later analysis were more clonally expanded and had lower generation probabilities. Broadly in line with IMGT annotations, most TCR beta V segments showed up in productive rearrangements about 90% or about 30% of the time in an earlier analysis of several hundred of the donors. In a later analysis, 15,000 to 20,000 TCR beta sequences were associated with specific HLA alleles at a false discovery rate of 0.05. When HLA alleles, especially DR and DQ, strongly co-occurred, attributing TCR associations to individual alleles was difficult. The presence/absence analyses assumed that sequencing depth was roughly uniform across donors, and that assumption may not be true. Around 16 rarely observed V segments, including chromosome 9 orphons, were excluded from the earlier analysis of some 590 of the donors because counts were too low. Only TCR beta chains were sequenced in this cohort, and the absence of alpha or paired-chain data limited detectable features. In the study, some 160 TCR beta chains were listed as associated with cytomegalovirus. A later analysis found that most CMV-associated TCR beta chains appeared HLA-restricted, with HLA associations seemingly driven largely by CMV exposure. A later analysis reported that several top co-occurrence clusters appeared linked to parvovirus B19, influenza, CMV and Epstein-Barr virus. In a later analysis, the rate of TCR association differed among HLA loci, with DRB1 alleles having the most associated TCRs and HLA-C alleles having the fewest. The authors suggested that the approach could potentially be extended to other disease states and immunological phenotypes. In vitro tests confirmed that a few of the cytomegalovirus-associated TCR beta chains recognize cytomegalovirus antigens. Immune exposure information for the cohort was limited to CMV serostatus. Across donors, most TCR sequences were observed very rarely, whereas some public TCRs were present in many individuals. Linkage disequilibrium might explain the correlated functional status among segregating V segments, but an unknown experimental factor could not be excluded. A later genetic analysis associated a missense DCLRE1C variant with V-gene and J-gene trimming of TCR beta chains, and an independent cohort replicated the association. In a later genetic analysis, fewer N-insertions in productive TCRs were reported among donors in an Asian-associated ancestry cluster than the approximately 670-donor mean. A further reported finding was that TCR beta sequences accurately predicted the HLA-A and HLA-B alleles for most subjects in the first cohort.

Remarks on this clone: Its antigen is unknown. Base qualities are not provided; no much larger clone lies one nucleotide away.

The cohort comprised several hundred healthy bone marrow donors. All cohort members were sampled while nominally healthy, although unrecorded immune exposures were likely present. The donor tested CMV seropositive, placing the donor among the roughly 270 seropositive members of the cohort. A peripheral blood sample was provided by each donor, and peripheral blood mononuclear cells were used for TCR beta sequencing. Genomic DNA was extracted from the blood cell samples with the Qiagen DNeasy Blood Extraction Kit. Libraries came from the immunoSEQ multiplex PCR assay. The multiplex PCR relied on a mix of 60 forward primers for TCR Vbeta segments and 13 reverse primers for TCR Jbeta segments. The CDR3 region of rearranged TCR beta genes was amplified from genomic DNA by a multiplex PCR assay. The Illumina HiSeq System was used to sequence the amplified TCR beta libraries as 87-base-pair reads. On the study's bioinformatics: A later analysis tallied around 80 million unique TCR beta chains across the 600 to 700 repertoires, and around 12 million of those chains were shared by two or more donors. Raw reads were error-corrected and collapsed into unique sequences with a nearest-neighbor algorithm that merged closely related sequences to remove PCR and sequencing errors. To assign V, D and J gene segments, CDR3 sequences were aligned to IMGT reference sequences. For a sequence to be retained, a match of at least six nucleotides was required to both a V gene segment and a J gene segment. A rearrangement counted as productive if the CDR3 had no stop codons and remained in frame with V and J, and every other rearrangement counted as non-productive. CDR3 was defined according to IMGT convention as the region running from the second conserved V-encoded cysteine to the conserved J-encoded phenylalanine. The earlier analysis of a few hundred of the donors excluded any sequence lacking an unambiguous match to a single V gene segment. An earlier analysis of a few hundred of the donors called V segments functional above 56.7% productive rearrangements and segregating when the between-donor standard deviation exceeded 5%. A statistical classification framework was developed to diagnose cytomegalovirus status using the catalog of TCR beta chain sequences. A later analysis assigned V and J genes by comparing TCR nucleotide sequences with IMGT/GENE-DB human TR gene sequences. The TCRdist pipeline was used in a later analysis to assign CDR3 sequences and most-parsimonious VDJ recombination scenarios. A later analysis defined each TCR beta chain by its CDR3 amino acid sequence plus V-gene family, and excluded reads lacking a unique V-gene family. To address suspected cross-contamination and a sequencing artifact, a later analysis removed 450 to 700 highly shared, low-generation-probability nucleotide sequences. A later analysis calculated a clonal expansion index for each public chain from normalized within-repertoire ranks of inferred template counts. In a later analysis, generation probabilities were computed using a VDJ recombination model fitted to out-of-frame rearrangements, and the results were checked against IGoR. Hypergeometric tests were used in a later analysis to score TCR-TCR, TCR-HLA and TCR-CMV co-occurrence, with a repertoire-size bias correction applied to the TCR pairs. False discovery rates were estimated in a later analysis by permuting HLA or CMV assignments 20 times. In a later analysis, co-occurring TCRs were grouped using DBSCAN, with TCRdist sequence similarity added in when clustering inside HLA-allele-positive subsets. For co-occurrence clustering, repertoires with fewer than 30,000 or more than 120,000 public chains were excluded, along with four or five repertoires with anomalous nucleotide sharing. Held by TCRdb, this immuneACCESS table contains in-frame sequences only and omits some clones. Under half of the omission traces to an unresolved V gene where checked; the cause of the rest is unknown. Clone size and the V and J calls come from that table; the DNA yielded D and trimming. This sample comprises about 230,000 clones, 70% to 80% of them detected only once. The biggest ten clones account for around 2.9% of the sample.

The sample consisted of PBMCs. This sequence originates from a woman in her fifties or sixties in good health and CMV-seropositive.

The CDR3 corresponds to CASKAGQETGELFF. The DNA sequence follows: TGTGCCAGCAAGGCGGGACAGGAAACCGGGGAGCTGTTTTTT. Recombination connected TRBV6-4 to TRBJ2-2; a stretch of 8 junction bases matches TRBD1. Including the terminal cysteine and phenylalanine, the CDR3 comprises 14 residues. Here the CDR3 DNA is all that survives: 42 bases in frame from base 1. CDR1 is given as MRHNA and CDR2 as SNTAGT, both from the germline V gene. Compared with germline, V lacks 7 bases and J lacks 5 bases; bases without a gene match: 6.